This TCR beta chain was found in a study of T cell repertoires in cytomegalovirus infection. In the study overall: Public TCR beta signatures marked donors with CMV infection and the matching HLA. General observations from the study: In two of eight donors, the top clonotype was HLA-C-restricted CMV-specific.

This clonotype was seen at least ten times. Antigen: not known. The V end lost 2 bases, the J end lost 1 base, and 18 bases lay between the germline ends. Per germline, CDR1 MNHNY and CDR2 SVGAGI (reference sequence). The CDR3 length is 18 residues. TCRdb reprocessed the reads via MiXCR and lists one record per CDR3 protein. The sample lists 200,000 to 250,000 distinct CDR3 sequences; 6.5% were seen once. This receptor was identified in a human donor in good health (CMV status not recorded). Some clones in this sample may be carry-over from other donors' samples. The chain carries TRBV6-6 and TRBJ1-5; D is uncertain. Sequencing used PBMCs. The CDR3 loop is CASSYIPSRIGSNQPQHF. The CDR3 DNA reads as TGTGCCAGCAGTTACATTCCTTCCCGGATCGGGAGCAATCAGCCCCAGCATTTT.